This T cell receptor (beta chain) emerged from a study of cytomegalovirus exposure and HLA in healthy donors. Primers included in the PCR were 60 Vbeta and 13 Jbeta primers. Here immunoSEQ multiplex PCR was the method, and the copy in TCRdb shows in-frame clones only, minus some. The repertoire has about 130,000 clones, 75% to 85% of them found once; the top ten carry less than 3.5%. As regards this clone: Its antigen is currently unknown.

Points from the study as a whole: According to a later analysis, donors in an Asian-associated ancestry cluster reportedly had fewer N-insertions than the approximately 720-donor mean. Reported findings show TCR beta sequences accurately forecast HLA-A and HLA-B alleles in most subjects. Published work reported that the classifier diagnosed cytomegalovirus status with high specificity and sensitivity.

Sequencing input: PBMCs. The sequence was collected from a man between 50 and 59 years old in good health and CMV-seronegative.

The CDR3 loop is CASSALVVGELFF. The DNA for the CDR3 is TGTGCCAGCAGTGCCTTAGTGGTTGGGGAGCTGTTTTTT. This chain connects TRBV6-1 to TRBJ2-2, with unresolved D. Germline CDR1 and CDR2: MNHNS and SASEGT. CDR3 length: 13 residues. Trimming shortened V by 4 bases and J by 8 bases, and 11 bases separated the two germline ends.